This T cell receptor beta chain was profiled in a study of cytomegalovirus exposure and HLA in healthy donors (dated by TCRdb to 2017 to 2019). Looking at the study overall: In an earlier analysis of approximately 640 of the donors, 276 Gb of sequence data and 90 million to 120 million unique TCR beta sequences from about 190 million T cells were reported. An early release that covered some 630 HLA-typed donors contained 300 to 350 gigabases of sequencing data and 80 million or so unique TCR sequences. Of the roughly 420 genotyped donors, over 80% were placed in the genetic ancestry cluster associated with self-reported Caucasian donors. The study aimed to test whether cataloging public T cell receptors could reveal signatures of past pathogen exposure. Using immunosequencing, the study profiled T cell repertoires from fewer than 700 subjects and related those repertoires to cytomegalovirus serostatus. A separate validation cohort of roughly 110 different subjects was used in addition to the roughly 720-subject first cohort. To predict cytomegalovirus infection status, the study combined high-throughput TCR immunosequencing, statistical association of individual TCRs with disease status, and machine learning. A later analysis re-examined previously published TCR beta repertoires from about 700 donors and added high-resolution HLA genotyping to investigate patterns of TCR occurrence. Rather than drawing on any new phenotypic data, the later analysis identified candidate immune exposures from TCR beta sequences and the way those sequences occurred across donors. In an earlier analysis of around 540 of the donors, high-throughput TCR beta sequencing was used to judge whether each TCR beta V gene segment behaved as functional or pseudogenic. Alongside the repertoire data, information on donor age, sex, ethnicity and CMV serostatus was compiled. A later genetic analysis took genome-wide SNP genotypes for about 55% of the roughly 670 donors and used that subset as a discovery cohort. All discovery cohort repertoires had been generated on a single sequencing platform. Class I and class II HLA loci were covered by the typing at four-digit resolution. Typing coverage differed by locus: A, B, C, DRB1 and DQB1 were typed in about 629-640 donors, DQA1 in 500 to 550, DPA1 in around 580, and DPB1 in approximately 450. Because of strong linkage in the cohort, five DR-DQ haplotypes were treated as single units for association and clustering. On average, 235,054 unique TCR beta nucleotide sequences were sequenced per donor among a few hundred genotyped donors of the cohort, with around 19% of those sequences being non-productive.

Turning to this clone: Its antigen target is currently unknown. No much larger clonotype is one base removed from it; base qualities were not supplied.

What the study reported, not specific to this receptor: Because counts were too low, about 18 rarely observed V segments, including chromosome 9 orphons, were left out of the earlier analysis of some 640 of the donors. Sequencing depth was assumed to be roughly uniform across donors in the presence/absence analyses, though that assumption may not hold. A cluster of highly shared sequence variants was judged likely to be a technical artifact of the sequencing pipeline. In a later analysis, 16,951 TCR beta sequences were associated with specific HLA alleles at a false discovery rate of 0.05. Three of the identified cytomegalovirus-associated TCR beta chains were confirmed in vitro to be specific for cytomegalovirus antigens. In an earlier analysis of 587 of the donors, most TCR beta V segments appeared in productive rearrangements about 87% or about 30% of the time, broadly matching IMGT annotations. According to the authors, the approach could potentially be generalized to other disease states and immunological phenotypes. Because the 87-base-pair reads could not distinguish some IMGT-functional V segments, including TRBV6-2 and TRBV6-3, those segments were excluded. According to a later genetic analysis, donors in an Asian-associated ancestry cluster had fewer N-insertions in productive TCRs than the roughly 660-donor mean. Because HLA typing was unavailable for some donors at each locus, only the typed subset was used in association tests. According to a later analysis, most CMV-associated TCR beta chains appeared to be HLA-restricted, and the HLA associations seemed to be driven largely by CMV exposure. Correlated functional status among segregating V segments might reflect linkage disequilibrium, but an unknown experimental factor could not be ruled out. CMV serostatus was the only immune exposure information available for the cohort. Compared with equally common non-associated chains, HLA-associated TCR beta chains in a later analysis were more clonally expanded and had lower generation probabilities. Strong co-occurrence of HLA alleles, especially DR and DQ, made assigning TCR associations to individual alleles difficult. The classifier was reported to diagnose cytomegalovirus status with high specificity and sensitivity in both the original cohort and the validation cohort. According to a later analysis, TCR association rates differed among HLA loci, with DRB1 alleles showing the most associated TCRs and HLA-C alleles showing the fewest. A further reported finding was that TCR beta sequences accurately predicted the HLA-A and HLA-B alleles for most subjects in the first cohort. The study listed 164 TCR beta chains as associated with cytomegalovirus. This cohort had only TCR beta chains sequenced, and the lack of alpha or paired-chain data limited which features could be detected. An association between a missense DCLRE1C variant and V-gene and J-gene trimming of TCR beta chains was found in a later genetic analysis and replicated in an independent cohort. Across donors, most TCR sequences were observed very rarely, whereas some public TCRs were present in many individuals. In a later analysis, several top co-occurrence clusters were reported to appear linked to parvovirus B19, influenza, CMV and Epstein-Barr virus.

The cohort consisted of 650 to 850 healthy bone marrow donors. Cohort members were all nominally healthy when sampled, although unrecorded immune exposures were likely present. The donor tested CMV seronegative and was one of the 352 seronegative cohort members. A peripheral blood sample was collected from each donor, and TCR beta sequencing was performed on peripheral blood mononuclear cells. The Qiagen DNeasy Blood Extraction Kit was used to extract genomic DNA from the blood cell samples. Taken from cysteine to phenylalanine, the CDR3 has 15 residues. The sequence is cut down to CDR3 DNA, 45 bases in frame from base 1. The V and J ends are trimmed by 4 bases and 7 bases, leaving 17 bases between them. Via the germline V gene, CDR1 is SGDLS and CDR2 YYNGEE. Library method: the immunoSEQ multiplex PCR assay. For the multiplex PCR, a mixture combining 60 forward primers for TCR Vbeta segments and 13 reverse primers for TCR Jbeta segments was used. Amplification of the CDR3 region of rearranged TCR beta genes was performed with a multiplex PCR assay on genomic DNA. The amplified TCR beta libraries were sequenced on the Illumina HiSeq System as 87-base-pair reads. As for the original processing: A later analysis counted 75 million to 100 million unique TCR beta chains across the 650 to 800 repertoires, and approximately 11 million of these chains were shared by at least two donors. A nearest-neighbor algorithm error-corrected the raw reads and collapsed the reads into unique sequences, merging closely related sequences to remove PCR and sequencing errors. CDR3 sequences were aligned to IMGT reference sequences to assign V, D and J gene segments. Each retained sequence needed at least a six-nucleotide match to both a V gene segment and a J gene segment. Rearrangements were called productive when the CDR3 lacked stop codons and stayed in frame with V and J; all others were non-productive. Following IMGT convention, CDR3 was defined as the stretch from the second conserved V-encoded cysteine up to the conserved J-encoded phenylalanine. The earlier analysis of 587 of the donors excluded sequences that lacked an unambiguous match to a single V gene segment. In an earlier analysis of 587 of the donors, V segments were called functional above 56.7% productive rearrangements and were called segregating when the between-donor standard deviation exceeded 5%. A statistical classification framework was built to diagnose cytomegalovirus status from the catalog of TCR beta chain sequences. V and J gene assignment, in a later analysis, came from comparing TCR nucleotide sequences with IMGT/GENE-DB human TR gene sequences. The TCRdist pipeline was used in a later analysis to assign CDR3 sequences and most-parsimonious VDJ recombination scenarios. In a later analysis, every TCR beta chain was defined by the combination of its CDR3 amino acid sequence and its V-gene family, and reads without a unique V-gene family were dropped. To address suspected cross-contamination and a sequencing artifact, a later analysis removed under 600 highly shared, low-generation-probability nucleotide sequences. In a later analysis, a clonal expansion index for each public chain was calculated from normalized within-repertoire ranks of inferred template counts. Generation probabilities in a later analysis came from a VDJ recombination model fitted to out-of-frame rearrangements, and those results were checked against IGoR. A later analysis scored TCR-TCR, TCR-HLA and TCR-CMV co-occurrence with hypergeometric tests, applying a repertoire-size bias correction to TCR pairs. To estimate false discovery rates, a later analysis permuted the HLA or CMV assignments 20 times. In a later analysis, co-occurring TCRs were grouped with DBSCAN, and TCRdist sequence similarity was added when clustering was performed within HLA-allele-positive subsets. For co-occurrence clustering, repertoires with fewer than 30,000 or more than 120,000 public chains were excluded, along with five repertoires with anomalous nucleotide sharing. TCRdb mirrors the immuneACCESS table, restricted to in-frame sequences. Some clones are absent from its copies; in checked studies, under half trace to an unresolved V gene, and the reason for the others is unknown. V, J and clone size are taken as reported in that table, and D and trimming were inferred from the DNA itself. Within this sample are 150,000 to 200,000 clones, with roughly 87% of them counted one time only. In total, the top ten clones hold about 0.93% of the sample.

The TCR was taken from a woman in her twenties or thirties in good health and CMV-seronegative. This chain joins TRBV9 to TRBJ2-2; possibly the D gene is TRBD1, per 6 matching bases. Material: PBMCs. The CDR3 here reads CASSQQVGADGELFF. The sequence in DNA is TGTGCCAGCAGCCAGCAGGTGGGGGCGGACGGGGAGCTGTTTTTT.